Listed below are T cell receptor beta chains from one sample, sequenced in a study of control samples from healthy donors and cancer patients. Produced via immunoSEQ multiplex PCR; TCRdb's table is partial and in-frame only. Counted here are roughly 100,000 clones, roughly nine tenths occurring once; the ten biggest clones make up under 2.5%. The specimen sequenced was blood. The receptor source for this set is a woman younger than 30 in good health. CDR3s include the opening cysteine and the closing phenylalanine or tryptophan. The order of the fields is J gene, V gene, clone size, D gene, CDR3 DNA, CDR3 protein. A D gene is named only where the DNA matches it firmly. Size tells how often a clone was seen (once, few, many) or the class of an expanded clone, and some rows leave it out.

J gene: TRBJ2-2; V gene: TRBV27; clone size: -; D gene: TRBD1; CDR3 DNA: TGTGCCAGCAGTTTCTCCGGGACAGGTCTTGGGGAGCTGTTTTTT; CDR3 protein: CASSFSGTGLGELFF
J gene: TRBJ1-2; V gene: TRBV3-1/TRBV3-2; clone size: -; D gene: -; CDR3 DNA: TGTGCCAGCAGCCAAGGGGCAGGGTGGAACTATGGCTACACCTTC; CDR3 protein: CASSQGAGWNYGYTF
J gene: TRBJ2-5; V gene: TRBV7-2; clone size: -; D gene: -; CDR3 DNA: TGTGCCAGCAGCTTAAGGTCGGGGGCCCAGTACTTC; CDR3 protein: CASSLRSGAQYF
J gene: TRBJ2-5; V gene: TRBV11-2; clone size: once; D gene: -; CDR3 DNA: TGTGCCAGCAGCTTAGATATAGGGAACCAAGAGACCCAGTACTTC; CDR3 protein: CASSLDIGNQETQYF
J gene: TRBJ1-5; V gene: TRBV27; clone size: -; D gene: -; CDR3 DNA: TGTGCCAGCAGTTTCTCCAGTGGGGACAAGCCTCAGCCCCAGCATTTT; CDR3 protein: CASSFSSGDKPQPQHF
J gene: TRBJ2-2; V gene: TRBV20-1; clone size: once; D gene: TRBD2; CDR3 DNA: TGCAGTGCTAGTCCGGGACTAGGGGGCACCGGGGAGCTGTTTTTT; CDR3 protein: CSASPGLGGTGELFF
J gene: TRBJ1-2; V gene: TRBV2; clone size: many; D gene: -; CDR3 DNA: TGTGCCAGCAGTATAAACAGGGACGACTATGGCTACACCTTC; CDR3 protein: CASSINRDDYGYTF
J gene: TRBJ2-4; V gene: TRBV5-6; clone size: -; D gene: -; CDR3 DNA: TGTGCCAGCAGCTCGACAGCGTTTAGAGCCAAAAACATTCAGTACTTC; CDR3 protein: CASSSTAFRAKNIQYF
J gene: TRBJ2-7; V gene: TRBV30; clone size: -; D gene: -; CDR3 DNA: TGTGCCTGGAACGCAGGGAATACCTACGAGCAGTACTTC; CDR3 protein: CAWNAGNTYEQYF
J gene: TRBJ1-1; V gene: TRBV29-1; clone size: -; D gene: -; CDR3 DNA: TGCAGCGTCGACGGTGTGAACACTGAAGCTTTCTTT; CDR3 protein: CSVDGVNTEAFF
J gene: TRBJ2-3; V gene: TRBV6-5; clone size: -; D gene: TRBD1; CDR3 DNA: TGTGCCAGCACGAGACAGGGGGCAAGCACAGATACGCAGTATTTT; CDR3 protein: CASTRQGASTDTQYF
J gene: TRBJ2-7; V gene: TRBV7-8; clone size: -; D gene: -; CDR3 DNA: TGTGCCAGCAGCTTAGTGTCCCTCGGCTACGAGCAGTACTTC; CDR3 protein: CASSLVSLGYEQYF
J gene: TRBJ1-5; V gene: TRBV30; clone size: -; D gene: -; CDR3 DNA: TGTGCCTGGAGGAAACAGGACAGATCGGACCAGCCCCAGCATTTT; CDR3 protein: CAWRKQDRSDQPQHF
J gene: TRBJ2-4; V gene: TRBV6-2/TRBV6-3; clone size: -; D gene: -; CDR3 DNA: TGTGCCAGCAGTTACGGGGCGGTCAAAAACATTCAGTACTTC; CDR3 protein: CASSYGAVKNIQYF
J gene: TRBJ1-6; V gene: TRBV7-2; clone size: -; D gene: -; CDR3 DNA: TGTGCCAGCAGCTTAGAGCCGTATAATTCACCCCTCCACTTT; CDR3 protein: CASSLEPYNSPLHF
J gene: TRBJ1-5; V gene: TRBV3-1/TRBV3-2; clone size: -; D gene: -; CDR3 DNA: TGTGCCAGCAGCCAAATGGTCAGGCAGCCCCAGCATTTT; CDR3 protein: CASSQMVRQPQHF
J gene: TRBJ2-7; V gene: TRBV10-1; clone size: -; D gene: TRBD1; CDR3 DNA: TGCGCCAGCAGGGTGGGACAGGGTCCCTACGAGCAGTACTTC; CDR3 protein: CASRVGQGPYEQYF
J gene: TRBJ1-1; V gene: TRBV7-9; clone size: -; D gene: -; CDR3 DNA: TGTGCCAGCAGCTTAGCTTCGCGAGTGAACACTGAAGCTTTCTTT; CDR3 protein: CASSLASRVNTEAFF
J gene: TRBJ2-7; V gene: TRBV6-6; clone size: -; D gene: -; CDR3 DNA: TGTGCCAGCAGTTTAACGCTAGGGATGTACGAGCAGTACTTC; CDR3 protein: CASSLTLGMYEQYF
J gene: TRBJ2-5; V gene: TRBV5-4; clone size: -; D gene: -; CDR3 DNA: TGTGCCAGCAGCTTATTTCCAGAGACCCAGTACTTC; CDR3 protein: CASSLFPETQYF
J gene: TRBJ1-3; V gene: TRBV9; clone size: -; D gene: -; CDR3 DNA: TGTGCCAGCAGCGTAGAGGCGCTCGAAGGTGGAAACACCATATATTTT; CDR3 protein: CASSVEALEGGNTIYF
J gene: TRBJ2-3; V gene: TRBV27; clone size: -; D gene: TRBD2; CDR3 DNA: TGTGCCAGCAGTTTACTGGGGGGGGAACAATTTAGCACAGATACGCAGTATTTT; CDR3 protein: CASSLLGGEQFSTDTQYF
J gene: TRBJ2-3; V gene: TRBV5-1; clone size: -; D gene: TRBD1; CDR3 DNA: TGCGCCAGCAGCTGGACAGGGGGCAAAACAGATACGCAGTATTTT; CDR3 protein: CASSWTGGKTDTQYF
J gene: TRBJ1-5; V gene: TRBV6-4; clone size: -; D gene: -; CDR3 DNA: TGTGCCAACAGTGAGTCTGACGGAAATCAGCCCCAGCATTTT; CDR3 protein: CANSESDGNQPQHF
J gene: TRBJ2-7; V gene: TRBV3-1/TRBV3-2; clone size: -; D gene: -; CDR3 DNA: TGTGCCAGCAGGGCACAGAGCTCCTACGAGCAGTACTTC; CDR3 protein: CASRAQSSYEQYF
J gene: TRBJ1-5; V gene: TRBV29-1; clone size: -; D gene: -; CDR3 DNA: TGCAGCGTTGCGCCGGGAGGGGGGGTTCAGCCCCAGCATTTT; CDR3 protein: CSVAPGGGVQPQHF
J gene: TRBJ2-7; V gene: TRBV7-3; clone size: -; D gene: TRBD2; CDR3 DNA: TGTGCCAGCAGCTTACGAGGGGGTCCTAGCGGGAGAAGCTCCTATGAGCAGTACTTC; CDR3 protein: CASSLRGGPSGRSSYEQYF
J gene: TRBJ1-1; V gene: TRBV18; clone size: -; D gene: TRBD1; CDR3 DNA: TGTGCCAGCTCACCAGGGACAGGGGGCGTTTGGAACACTGAAGCTTTCTTT; CDR3 protein: CASSPGTGGVWNTEAFF
J gene: TRBJ2-1; V gene: TRBV7-9; clone size: -; D gene: -; CDR3 DNA: TGTGCCAGCAGCTTAGAGCGAAGGGGGATAAGCTACAATGAGCAGTTCTTC; CDR3 protein: CASSLERRGISYNEQFF
J gene: TRBJ2-3; V gene: TRBV28; clone size: once; D gene: TRBD2; CDR3 DNA: TGTGCCAGCAGTTCCAGCGGGGCTAGCACAGATACGCAGTATTTT; CDR3 protein: CASSSSGASTDTQYF
J gene: TRBJ2-7; V gene: TRBV29-1; clone size: -; D gene: TRBD2; CDR3 DNA: TGCAGCGCTCTCTACTCGGGACTAGCGGGAAGCTCCTACGAGCAGTACTTC; CDR3 protein: CSALYSGLAGSSYEQYF
J gene: TRBJ2-1; V gene: TRBV25-1; clone size: -; D gene: -; CDR3 DNA: TGTGCCAGCAGTGAAGTTTTAGGGAAAAAATACAATGAGCAGTTCTTC; CDR3 protein: CASSEVLGKKYNEQFF
J gene: TRBJ1-4; V gene: TRBV5-1; clone size: few; D gene: -; CDR3 DNA: TGCGCCAGCAGAGGGGGGGGCCTTGAAAAACTGTTTTTT; CDR3 protein: CASRGGGLEKLFF
J gene: TRBJ2-7; V gene: TRBV6-6; clone size: few; D gene: -; CDR3 DNA: TGTGCCAGCAGTCCGAGGGGCGGAATCGAGTCCTACGAGCAGTACTTC; CDR3 protein: CASSPRGGIESYEQYF
J gene: TRBJ1-1; V gene: TRBV5-1; clone size: -; D gene: TRBD1; CDR3 DNA: TGCGCCACCAGGACAGGGGTGAACACTGAAGCTTTCTTT; CDR3 protein: CATRTGVNTEAFF
J gene: TRBJ2-1; V gene: TRBV28; clone size: -; D gene: TRBD1; CDR3 DNA: TGTGCCAGCAGCAAACTGGTCCGGGACAGGGGAGGGGAAAGGTACAATGAGCAGTTCTTC; CDR3 protein: CASSKLVRDRGGERYNEQFF
J gene: TRBJ1-2; V gene: TRBV19; clone size: -; D gene: -; CDR3 DNA: TGTGCCAGTCGGCAAAATGGCTACACCTTC; CDR3 protein: CASRQNGYTF
J gene: TRBJ1-5; V gene: TRBV27; clone size: once; D gene: -; CDR3 DNA: TGTGCCCCCAATCAGCCCCAGCATTTT; CDR3 protein: CAPNQPQHF
J gene: TRBJ2-1; V gene: TRBV30; clone size: -; D gene: -; CDR3 DNA: TGTGCCTGGCGAGACAATGAGCAGTTCTTC; CDR3 protein: CAWRDNEQFF
J gene: TRBJ2-5; V gene: TRBV29-1; clone size: -; D gene: -; CDR3 DNA: TGCAGCGTTGAAGAGGAGACCCAGTACTTC; CDR3 protein: CSVEEETQYF
J gene: TRBJ2-2; V gene: TRBV24-1; clone size: once; D gene: TRBD1; CDR3 DNA: TGTGCCACCAGTGAATGGACAGGGGACGGGGAGCTGTTTTTT; CDR3 protein: CATSEWTGDGELFF
J gene: TRBJ2-3; V gene: TRBV9; clone size: -; D gene: -; CDR3 DNA: TGTGCCAGCAGCGCAGAAACGACTAGGTCTGTCCCAGATACGCAGTATTTT; CDR3 protein: CASSAETTRSVPDTQYF
J gene: TRBJ2-7; V gene: TRBV29-1; clone size: -; D gene: -; CDR3 DNA: TGCAGCGCAACCGGGTCTCCTGCTTACTACGAGCAGTACTTC; CDR3 protein: CSATGSPAYYEQYF
J gene: TRBJ1-4; V gene: TRBV7-9; clone size: -; D gene: TRBD1; CDR3 DNA: TGTGCCAGCAGACCTACCGGGACAGACGAAAAACTGTTTTTT; CDR3 protein: CASRPTGTDEKLFF
J gene: TRBJ1-4; V gene: TRBV5-5; clone size: -; D gene: -; CDR3 DNA: TGTGCCAGCAGCTTTTCAGGGGCCCATCTCTCTAATGAAAAACTGTTTTTT; CDR3 protein: CASSFSGAHLSNEKLFF
J gene: TRBJ2-1; V gene: TRBV19; clone size: -; D gene: TRBD2; CDR3 DNA: TGTGCCAGTAGTATAGATCTTGCTAGCGGGAATTACAATGAGCAGTTCTTC; CDR3 protein: CASSIDLASGNYNEQFF
J gene: TRBJ1-4; V gene: TRBV5-1; clone size: -; D gene: -; CDR3 DNA: TGCGCCAGCAGCTTAGAGACGGTGAATGAAAAACTGTTTTTT; CDR3 protein: CASSLETVNEKLFF
J gene: TRBJ1-3; V gene: TRBV28; clone size: -; D gene: -; CDR3 DNA: TGTGCCACCCGCCGGTCGATCATATATTTT; CDR3 protein: CATRRSIIYF
J gene: TRBJ1-1; V gene: TRBV29-1; clone size: once; D gene: -; CDR3 DNA: TGCAGCGTTGAAAATCGAGCCTGGAACACTGAAGCTTTCTTT; CDR3 protein: CSVENRAWNTEAFF
J gene: TRBJ2-4; V gene: TRBV5-1; clone size: -; D gene: TRBD1; CDR3 DNA: TGCGCCAGCAGTCCTCTTGGGACAGCCTCGGATCGGAACATTCAGTACTTC; CDR3 protein: CASSPLGTASDRNIQYF
J gene: TRBJ2-1; V gene: TRBV19; clone size: -; D gene: -; CDR3 DNA: TGTGCCAGTAGTATATTCGTCAATGAGCAGTTCTTC; CDR3 protein: CASSIFVNEQFF
J gene: TRBJ2-5; V gene: TRBV7-9; clone size: few; D gene: -; CDR3 DNA: TGTGCCAGCAGCATAGGGGAGACCCAGTACTTC; CDR3 protein: CASSIGETQYF